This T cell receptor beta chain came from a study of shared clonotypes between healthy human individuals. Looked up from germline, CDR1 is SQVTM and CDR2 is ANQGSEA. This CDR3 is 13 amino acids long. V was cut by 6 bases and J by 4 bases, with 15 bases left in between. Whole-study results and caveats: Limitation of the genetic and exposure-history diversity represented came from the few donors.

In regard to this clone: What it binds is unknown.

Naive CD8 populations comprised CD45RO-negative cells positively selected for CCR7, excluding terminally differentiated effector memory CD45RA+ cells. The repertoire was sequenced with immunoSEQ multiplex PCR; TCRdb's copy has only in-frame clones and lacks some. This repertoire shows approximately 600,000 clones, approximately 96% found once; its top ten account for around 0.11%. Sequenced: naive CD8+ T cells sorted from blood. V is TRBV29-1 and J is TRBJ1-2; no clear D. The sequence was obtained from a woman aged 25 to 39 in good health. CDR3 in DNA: TGCAGCGTGCTGCCGCAGGATCCCTATGGCTACACCTTC. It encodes CSVLPQDPYGYTF.